The 30 T cell receptor beta chains given below trace back to one sample, sequenced in a study of blood T cell repertoires in COVID-19. Assay: immunoSEQ multiplex PCR; the TCRdb copy retains only in-frame clones and omits some. The top ten hold 4.5% to 5.5% of the sample, which has about 190,000 clones, 70% to 90% seen once. Sequencing input: peripheral blood. The receptors come from an older woman with active or convalescent COVID-19.

The rearrangement links TRBV4-1 to TRBJ2-7, with a tentative D call TRBD2 (5 bases). The germline V gene has CDR1 MGHRA and CDR2 YSYEKL. The V end lost 0 bases, the J end lost 9 bases, and 12 bases lay between the germline ends. This CDR3 comprises 13 residues. The CDR3 is CASSQDMESGQYF. Written as DNA, the CDR3 is TGCGCCAGCAGCCAAGATATGGAAAGCGGGCAGTACTTC.

The chain recombines TRBV6-5 with TRBJ2-1; TRBD2 agrees at 12 bases. CDR1 and CDR2 (germline): MNHEY, SVGAGI. Trimming at V came to 6 bases and at J to 3 bases, leaving 3 bases not matched to a gene. This CDR3 contains 15 residues. The CDR3 bases are TGTGCCAGCAGGCGACTAGCGGGAGTCTACAATGAGCAGTTCTTC. This codes for CASRRLAGVYNEQFF.

This chain uses TRBV6-1 with TRBJ2-3; the D gene is possibly TRBD2 (6 bases). V was trimmed by 4 bases and J by 6 bases, leaving 23 bases between them. Germline V lookup: CDR1 MNHNS, CDR2 SASEGT. The CDR3 consists of 17 residues. The DNA of the CDR3 is TGTGCCAGCAGTGGGGGTCGGGTGGGACTCAGAGGGGATACGCAGTATTTT. Its protein is CASSGGRVGLRGDTQYF.

The chain recombines TRBV29-1 with TRBJ1-1, with D perhaps matching TRBD1 (6 bases). CDR1 and CDR2 (germline): SQVTM, ANQGSEA. The CDR3 runs to 14 residues. Trimming removed 7 bases at V and 0 bases at J, with 15 bases between. The CDR3 sequence: CSALDRHMNTEAFF. The DNA of the CDR3 is TGCAGCGCCCTGGACAGACATATGAACACTGAAGCTTTCTTT.

The rearrangement uses TRBV10-2 and TRBJ2-2, with 8 nucleotides matching TRBD2. From germline, CDR1 is WSHSY and CDR2 SAAADI. This CDR3 has 14 amino acids. V gave up 6 bases and J gave up 5 bases; unmatched junction bases: 5. The CDR3: CASRREGRTGELFF. The CDR3, as DNA: TGCGCCAGCAGACGGGAGGGGAGAACCGGGGAGCTGTTTTTT.

The CDR3 DNA reads TGTGCCAGCAGCGGGACAGCCAATCAGCCCCAGCATTTT. Protein: CASSGTANQPQHF. The chain combines TRBV27 with TRBJ1-5; 7 nucleotides agree with TRBD1. The germline gives CDR1 MNHEY, CDR2 SMNVEV (reference sequence). This CDR3 region has 13 residues. The junction had 2 bases not matched to a gene; V was cut back by 6 bases and J by 3 bases.

The chain carries TRBV3-1 (or the pseudogene TRBV3-2) and TRBJ1-2; 7 bases match TRBD1. J gave up 3 bases and V 5 bases, and 3 bases lay outside the gene matches. The CDR3 loop spans 13 amino acids. CDR1 LGHDT and CDR2 YNNKEL come from the germline V gene (reference sequence). In DNA form, the CDR3 reads TGTGCCAGCAGCTTACAGGGGTACTATGGCTACACCTTC. Protein product: CASSLQGYYGYTF.

The chain links TRBV7-9 to TRBJ1-4; TRBD1 matches at 9 bases. This CDR3 contains 15 residues. Germline trimming cut 5 bases from V and 8 bases from J; bases unmatched to any gene: 9. Germline loops: CDR1 SEHNR, CDR2 FQNEAQ (reference sequence). The CDR3 here is CASSPRDREGEKLFF. For the CDR3, the DNA is TGTGCCAGCAGCCCCAGGGACAGGGAGGGAGAAAAACTGTTTTTT.

The rearrangement joins TRBV9 to TRBJ2-1, with 9 bases matching TRBD2. The ends lost 3 bases at V and 5 bases at J; junction bases unmatched: 12. This CDR3 contains 17 residues. CDR1 is SGDLS, CDR2 YYNGEE, per germline. The CDR3 nucleotides are TGTGCCAGCAGCGGAAGCGTCGGGGCTAGCGGGAACAATGAGCAGTTCTTC. It codes for CASSGSVGASGNNEQFF.

This clone is a singleton in its sample. The chain combines TRBV2 with TRBJ2-7; D is unresolved. The CDR3 has 13 amino acids. Germline-derived CDR1 and CDR2 are SNHLY and FYNNEI. V lost 8 bases and J 2 bases, leaving 13 bases between the germline ends. For the CDR3, the DNA is TGTGCCAGCGGCGGAATTTCAACCTACGAGCAGTACTTC. Translation gives CASGGISTYEQYF.

The chain has TRBV29-1 and TRBJ1-5; 7 bases fit TRBD1. The CDR3 is 12 residues long. Germline V lookup: CDR1 SQVTM, CDR2 ANQGSEA. The V gene end was trimmed by 6 bases and the J gene end by 1 base; junction bases not matched to a gene: 0. CDR3 DNA: TGCAGCGTACAGGGGAGCAATCAGCCCCAGCATTTT. It is translated as CSVQGSNQPQHF.

The gene calls are TRBV29-1 and TRBJ2-1, with a possible D match to TRBD1 (6 bases). Trimming removed 5 bases at V and 10 bases at J, with 18 bases between. Germline V gene lookup returns CDR1 SQVTM and CDR2 ANQGSEA. The CDR3 loop spans 13 amino acids. The CDR3 DNA reads TGCAGCGTTCAAACTGACAGGCGTGGAGAGCAGTTCTTC. Translating it yields CSVQTDRRGEQFF.

The chain uses TRBV5-4 and TRBJ2-5; the D gene is possibly TRBD1 (6 bases). Trimming removed 2 bases at V and 4 bases at J, with 12 bases between. This CDR3 has 14 amino acids. CDR1 and CDR2 (germline): SGHNT, YYREEE (reference sequence). The DNA for the CDR3 is TGTGCCAGCAGCTTAGAAGGCAGGGGAGAGACCCAGTACTTC. Its protein product is CASSLEGRGETQYF.

The chain uses TRBV2 and TRBJ1-4, with D unresolved. Germline values: CDR1 SNHLY, CDR2 FYNNEI. Deletions cut 5 bases from V and 10 bases from J, with 14 bases between. This CDR3 has 13 residues. In DNA form, the CDR3 reads TGTGCCAGCAGTAACGACGGTCGGGGAAAACTGTTTTTT. Its protein product is CASSNDGRGKLFF.

This clone has just one count. V usage is TRBV11-3 and J usage is TRBJ2-3, with D perhaps TRBD1 (5 bases). Trimming left V 0 bases short and J 1 base short, with 11 bases between. This CDR3 region has 16 residues. CDR1 and CDR2 from the germline V gene are SGHNT and YENEEA. CDR3 sequence: CASSLDRQGGTDTQYF. The DNA for the CDR3 is TGTGCCAGCAGCTTAGATCGGCAAGGGGGCACAGATACGCAGTATTTT. The variable domain in full, with the rest retrieved from reference TRBV11-3 and TRBJ2-3, is EAGVVQSPRYKIIEKKQPVAFWCNPISGHNTLYWYLQNLGQGPELLIRYENEEAVDDSQLPKDRFSAERLKGVDSTLKIQPAELGDSAVYLCASSLDRQGGTDTQYFGPGTRLTVL.

The chain is built from TRBV21-1 and TRBJ2-7; the listed D gene, TRBD1, was not tested against the DNA. TRBV21-1 is an annotated pseudogene. There are 15 residues in the CDR3. The CDR3 sequence is CASSSQGIRDYEQYF. The CDR3 region has the DNA TGTGCCAGCAGCTCACAGGGGATTCGAGATTACGAGCAGTACTTC.

This rearrangement joins TRBV5-1 to TRBJ2-7; TRBD1 is a possible D gene (6 bases). V dropped 0 bases and J dropped 1 base, with 17 bases sitting between them. Germline loops: CDR1 SGHRS, CDR2 YFSETQ. The CDR3 extends over 17 amino acids. The CDR3 region is CASSLEPRTVISYEQYF. In DNA, the CDR3 is TGCGCCAGCAGCTTGGAACCGAGGACAGTTATTTCCTACGAGCAGTACTTC. The full variable domain, completed using reference TRBV5-1 and TRBJ2-7, is KAGVTQTPRYLIKTRGQQVTLSCSPISGHRSVSWYQQTPGQGLQFLFEYFSETQRNKGNFPGRFSGRQFSNSRSEMNVSTLELGDSALYLCASSLEPRTVISYEQYFGPGTRLTVT.

The CDR3: CASRGQSMNTEAFF. The CDR3 bases are TGTGCCAGCAGGGGACAGTCCATGAACACTGAAGCTTTCTTT. This chain links TRBV6-8 with TRBJ1-1; TRBD1 aligns across 7 bases. There are 14 residues in the CDR3. Per germline, CDR1 MNHGY and CDR2 SAAAGT. V dropped 6 bases and J dropped 0; count of bases not matched to a gene: 4.

The rearrangement joins TRBV19 to TRBJ2-7; 8 positions match TRBD1. The CDR3 totals 17 residues. J gave up 0 bases and V 5 bases, and 12 bases lay outside the gene matches. Per germline, CDR1 LNHDA and CDR2 SQIVND (reference sequence). CDR3 nucleotides: TGTGCCAGTAGTCGAAGAACCGGGACAGGCCTCTCCTACGAGCAGTACTTC. As protein: CASSRRTGTGLSYEQYF.

The chain has TRBV2 and TRBJ2-2, with D perhaps matching TRBD2 (6 bases). The CDR3 is 15 amino acids. Germline V CDR1 and CDR2: SNHLY, FYNNEI. Trimming took off 6 bases at V and 2 bases at J, with 13 bases between the two ends. The CDR3 loop is CASSSAGINTGELFF. The DNA for the CDR3 is TGTGCCAGCAGCTCGGCGGGAATAAACACCGGGGAGCTGTTTTTT.

The chain links TRBV9 to TRBJ2-1; perhaps TRBD2 as D (6 bases). The V end was cut by 4 bases, the J end by 9 bases, with 20 bases between. CDR1 and CDR2 (germline): SGDLS, YYNGEE. The CDR3 is made up of 15 amino acids. The CDR3 sequence is CASSPSSVQGIEQFF. The CDR3 DNA reads as TGTGCCAGCAGCCCCTCTAGCGTGCAGGGTATTGAGCAGTTCTTC.

This rearrangement joins TRBV7-9 to TRBJ2-5; D is perhaps TRBD2 (6 bases). CDR3 length equals 15 residues. Trimming stripped 1 base from V and 2 bases from J, with 11 bases between. CDR1 and CDR2 (germline): SEHNR, FQNEAQ (reference sequence). Here the CDR3 reads CASSLGGGIQETQYF. In DNA, the CDR3 is TGTGCCAGCAGCTTAGGAGGAGGGATACAAGAGACCCAGTACTTC.

The chain couples TRBV11-2 to TRBJ2-1; the match to TRBD1 covers 9 bases. J was trimmed by 1 base and V by 10 bases; bases with no gene match: 11. The CDR3 contains 16 residues. Germline V gives CDR1 SGHAT, CDR2 FQNNGV. The CDR3 sequence is CATTGGRAYSYNEQFF. The CDR3 coding sequence is TGTGCCACGACAGGGGGGAGGGCCTATTCCTACAATGAGCAGTTCTTC.

The J gene is TRBJ1-2, the V gene TRBV5-6; D not certain. CDR1 is SGHDT and CDR2 is YYEEEE in the germline V gene. The ends were cut back, 1 base at V and 3 bases at J, with 13 bases in the middle. The CDR3 loop spans 15 amino acids. CDR3 sequence: CASSLRGSVYYGYTF. In DNA, the CDR3 is TGTGCCAGCAGCTTGCGAGGGTCGGTCTACTATGGCTACACCTTC.

The rearrangement links TRBV28 to TRBJ2-7, with 10 bases that match TRBD2. This CDR3 contains 16 residues. CDR1 is MDHEN, CDR2 SYDVKM, per germline. With V trimmed by 6 bases and J by 2 bases, 10 bases remained unmatched. The CDR3 sequence is CASSPHSGRIPYEQYF. As DNA, the CDR3 is TGTGCCAGCAGCCCCCATAGCGGGAGGATACCCTACGAGCAGTACTTC.

The rearrangement links TRBV5-6 to TRBJ1-2, with D possibly matching TRBD1 (5 bases). V lost 2 bases to trimming and J lost 8 bases, with 13 bases between them. The CDR3 covers 13 residues. Germline V lookup: CDR1 SGHDT, CDR2 YYEEEE. CDR3 nucleotides: TGTGCCAGCAGCTTCGCGGCAGGGCAGGGCTACACCTTC. It specifies CASSFAAGQGYTF.

This clone was seen just once. V and J are TRBV6-1 and TRBJ2-1; D is perhaps TRBD2 (6 bases). Germline V gene data show CDR1 as MNHNS and CDR2 as SASEGT. The CDR3 consists of 18 residues. V lost 6 bases and J lost 2, with 23 bases in between. CDR3 nucleotide sequence: TGTGCCAGCAGAGAAACCCACGTGGGCGGACTACCCTACAATGAGCAGTTCTTC. It codes for CASRETHVGGLPYNEQFF.

This chain joins TRBV2 and TRBJ2-7; 8 bases line up with TRBD1. Trimming cost V 7 bases and J 4 bases; bases outside gene matches: 12. Per the germline V gene, CDR1 is SNHLY and CDR2 is FYNNEI. The CDR3 totals 15 residues. CDR3 amino acids: CASKGLTGASYEQYF. DNA of the CDR3: TGTGCCAGCAAGGGTTTGACAGGGGCGTCGTACGAGCAGTACTTC.

The J gene is TRBJ2-2, the V gene TRBV5-1, with a weak D call TRBD1 (6 bases). V was pared by 0 bases and J by 1 base, with 10 bases between. CDR1 is SGHRS, CDR2 YFSETQ, per germline. CDR3 length: 16 amino acids. Here the CDR3 DNA reads TGCGCCAGCAGCTTGGTCCCAGGGGTGAACACCGGGGAGCTGTTTTTT. Translating it yields CASSLVPGVNTGELFF.

The gene calls are TRBV7-8 and TRBJ1-1; D may be TRBD1 (5 bases). The CDR3 is made up of 15 amino acids. CDR1 is SGHVS, CDR2 FQNEAQ, per germline. Trimming removed 1 base from V and 0 bases from J, with 9 bases in between. In nucleotides, the CDR3 is TGTGCCAGCAGCTTAGGGGGGGATATGAACACTGAAGCTTTCTTT. Amino acids: CASSLGGDMNTEAFF. Drawing the rest from reference TRBV7-8 and TRBJ1-1, the complete variable domain is GAGVSQSPRYKVAKRGQDVALRCDPISGHVSLFWYQQALGQGPEFLTYFQNEAQLDKSGLPSDRFFAERPEGSVSTLKIQRTQQEDSAVYLCASSLGGDMNTEAFFGQGTRLTVV.